This T cell receptor beta chain was recorded in a study of T cell responses to AZD1222 COVID-19 vaccine. Looking at the study overall: Combined were second doses at about 4 or about 12 weeks. Overall study findings and caveats: Donors were mostly white British, more females; clonal diversity possibly underestimated. It was only a handful of AZD1222 recipients who were seropositive at baseline. Targets within unmutated variant regions were reportedly found for nearly half of spike-specific TCRs.

Concerning this clone: Antigen: not known.

Libraries were prepared by immunoSEQ multiplex PCR; TCRdb keeps only in-frame clonotypes and omits some of them. The sample consists of around 110,000 clones, about nine tenths of them appearing once. V trimming: 4 bases; J trimming: 7 bases; junction bases outside the gene matches: 6. This CDR3 contains 14 residues. CDR1 and CDR2 (germline): MGHRA, YSYEKL. The J gene is TRBJ2-1, the V gene TRBV4-1; 8 bases are a match to TRBD1. The material sequenced was peripheral blood, taken on day 0 of AZD1222 vaccination. This receptor was identified in an adult in good health. The CDR3 DNA is TGCGCCAGCAGCCCCGCGGACAGGGTAAATGAGCAGTTCTTC. Protein product: CASSPADRVNEQFF.